These 5 T cell receptor beta chains came from one sample sequenced in a study of cytomegalovirus exposure and HLA in healthy donors (dated 2017 in TCRdb). The library was made by the immunoSEQ multiplex PCR assay. For the multiplex PCR, a mixture combining 60 forward primers for TCR Vbeta segments and 13 reverse primers for TCR Jbeta segments was used. The source is immuneACCESS, and TCRdb retained only in-frame sequences with V and J called. Part of the clones is not carried over; for the studies checked, unresolved V genes explain less than half of this, and the remainder is unexplained. The sample table lists roughly 100,000 clones, over 65% of them with a count of one. Roughly 5% of the sample goes to the ten largest clones. The sequenced sample consisted of PBMCs. The source of these receptors is a female donor in good health and CMV-seropositive.

The chain employs TRBV9 and TRBJ2-7; D is possibly TRBD2 (5 bases). Between the trimmed V and J ends, which lost 0 bases and 0 bases, there was a span of 7 bases. The germline CDR1 and CDR2 sequences are SGDLS and YYNGEE. This CDR3 has 14 residues. The CDR3 nucleotides are TGTGCCAGCAGCGTAGGAGGGTCCTCCTACGAGCAGTACTTC. It translates to CASSVGGSSYEQYF.

This clone was seen a handful of times. This chain uses TRBV7-2 with TRBJ2-3; 7 nucleotides match TRBD1. V shed 4 bases, J shed 1 base, and the junction held 8 bases outside the gene matches. Germline V lookup: CDR1 SGHTA, CDR2 FQGNSA. The CDR3 extends over 16 amino acids. The CDR3 sequence: CASSYDRTGGTDTQYF. DNA of the CDR3: TGTGCCAGCAGCTATGATAGGACAGGTGGCACAGATACGCAGTATTTT.

The chain employs TRBV11-2 and TRBJ2-7; D is unclear. Trimming left V 3 bases short and J 4 bases short, with 7 bases between. Germline-derived CDR1 and CDR2 are SGHAT and FQNNGV. The CDR3 runs to 12 residues. The CDR3 sequence is CASSFSVYEQYF. For the CDR3, the DNA is TGTGCCAGCAGCTTTTCAGTTTACGAGCAGTACTTC.

The chain has TRBV7-2 and TRBJ2-1; possible D gene TRBD2, 5 bases. V was pared by 0 bases and J by 8 bases, with 20 bases between. The CDR3 is 17 residues long. Germline lookup yields CDR1 SGHTA and CDR2 FQGNSA. The CDR3 DNA sequence: TGTGCCAGCAGCTTAGCTCCTCCGGGGTCTGCTTTCTATGAGCAGTTCTTC. Translated: CASSLAPPGSAFYEQFF. Full variable domain (missing parts from reference TRBV7-2 and TRBJ2-1): GAGVSQSPSNKVTEKGKDVELRCDPISGHTALYWYRQSLGQGLEFLIYFQGNSAPDKSGLPSDRFSAERTGGSVSTLTIQRTQQEDSAVYLCASSLAPPGSAFYEQFFGPGTRLTVL.

V is TRBV25-1 and J is TRBJ1-2, with D possibly matching TRBD1 (5 bases). The CDR3 runs to 11 residues. V was pared by 7 bases and J by 8 bases, with 11 bases between. CDR1 is MGHDK, CDR2 SYGVNS, per germline. This CDR3 reads CASTQGGGYTF. Here the CDR3 DNA reads TGTGCCAGCACCCAGGGCGGCGGCTACACCTTC.